The 14 T cell receptor beta chains reported below all come from one sample, sequenced in a study of blood T cell repertoires in COVID-19. Assay: immunoSEQ multiplex PCR; the TCRdb copy retains only in-frame clones and omits some. In the table there are about 27,000 clones, around 92% of which are singletons. Sequenced: peripheral blood. The source of these receptors is a human donor in a cohort sampled during active COVID-19.

The rearrangement uses TRBV6-1 and TRBJ2-5, with 7 bases identical to TRBD1. Germline assignment: CDR1 MNHNS and CDR2 SASEGT. This CDR3 contains 15 residues. V lost 3 bases and J lost 1; bases outside the gene matches: 5. CDR3 coding DNA: TGTGCCAGCAGTGATAGACAGGGACCCCAAGAGACCCAGTACTTC. This gives the protein CASSDRQGPQETQYF.

The chain has TRBV6-5 and TRBJ1-2; TRBD1 aligns across 8 bases. Germline V gives CDR1 MNHEY, CDR2 SVGAGI. V gave up 7 bases and J gave up 8 bases; unmatched junction bases: 9. This CDR3 contains 13 residues. The CDR3 coding sequence is TGTGCCAGCACCCCTGACGACAGGGGAGGCTACACCTTC. Translated, it gives CASTPDDRGGYTF.

The V and J genes are TRBV7-9 and TRBJ2-1; possible D gene TRBD2, 5 bases. The germline CDR1 and CDR2 sequences are SEHNR and FQNEAQ (reference sequence). The CDR3 length is 15 residues. The V end lost 7 bases, the J end lost 3 bases, and 16 bases lay between the germline ends. The CDR3 region is CASTSFGSLYNEQFF. CDR3 nucleotides: TGTGCCAGCACCTCGTTTGGGAGCCTCTACAATGAGCAGTTCTTC.

The chain links TRBV10-1 to TRBJ2-1; D is perhaps TRBD2 (6 bases). CDR1 and CDR2 (germline): WNHNN, SYGVQD (reference sequence). The CDR3 is made up of 13 amino acids. V lost 10 bases to trimming and J lost 4 bases, with 14 bases between them. CDR3 nucleotide sequence: TGCGCCACTCGGGGAGGACAATACAATGAGCAGTTCTTC. Protein: CATRGGQYNEQFF.

The genes are TRBV12-3 or TRBV12-4 and TRBJ2-3; TRBD2 agrees at 7 bases. V was pared by 3 bases and J by 4 bases, with 1 base of the junction left unmatched. This CDR3 contains 13 residues. The CDR3 DNA sequence: TGTGCCAGCAGTTTCGGGGGGTCAGATACGCAGTATTTT. Protein: CASSFGGSDTQYF.

The chain employs TRBV10-2 and TRBJ2-3; 14 nucleotides match TRBD2. Germline trimming cut 2 bases from V and 1 base from J; bases unmatched to any gene: 5. The CDR3 totals 18 residues. Looked up from germline, CDR1 is WSHSY and CDR2 is SAAADI. DNA of the CDR3: TGCGCCAGCAGTGAGGACCCGGGACTAGCGGGGGGCACAGATACGCAGTATTTT. Residues: CASSEDPGLAGGTDTQYF.

The rearrangement links TRBV5-4 to TRBJ1-3, with TRBD1 matching 7 bases. V dropped 4 bases and J dropped 5; count of bases not matched to a gene: 6. Germline lookup yields CDR1 SGHNT and CDR2 YYREEE (reference sequence). CDR3 size: 14 residues. The CDR3 DNA reads as TGTGCCAGCAGCCGAGGGACAGCGAGAAACACCATATATTTT. Protein product: CASSRGTARNTIYF.

The chain employs TRBV5-1 and TRBJ2-7; no firm D call. Germline CDR1 SGHRS, CDR2 YFSETQ. Trimming took off 1 base at V and 3 bases at J, with 11 bases between the two ends. The CDR3 has 14 residues. The DNA of the CDR3 is TGCGCCAGCAGCTTGTTGTCTAGGTTCTACGAGCAGTACGTC. This sequence encodes CASSLLSRFYEQYV.

The chain recombines TRBV5-1 with TRBJ2-3; weak D call: TRBD2 (6 bases). Trimming removed 0 bases at V and 6 bases at J, with 14 bases between. The CDR3 loop spans 15 amino acids. CDR1 and CDR2 (germline): SGHRS, YFSETQ. DNA for the CDR3: TGCGCCAGCAGCTTGGTAGGCGGGGCGGAGGATACGCAGTATTTT. Its protein product is CASSLVGGAEDTQYF.

CDR3 sequence reads: CASSLSGGEQYV. DNA for the CDR3: TGTGCCAGCAGTTTATCCGGGGGAGAGCAGTACGTC. The V and J genes are TRBV28 and TRBJ2-7; TRBD2 is a possible D gene (6 bases). The CDR3 contains 12 residues. Between the trimmed V and J ends, which lost 1 base and 7 bases, there was a span of 8 bases. CDR1 and CDR2 (germline): MDHEN, SYDVKM.

This clone was seen more than once but under ten times. The chain links TRBV6-5 to TRBJ1-5; 8 bases map to TRBD1. V lost 6 bases to trimming and J lost 5 bases; unmatched junction nucleotides: 6. Germline lookup yields CDR1 MNHEY and CDR2 SVGAGI. The CDR3 runs to 14 residues. The CDR3 region is CASSAQGAYQPQHF. In DNA, the CDR3 is TGTGCCAGCAGCGCTCAGGGGGCCTATCAGCCCCAGCATTTT.

The CDR3 DNA reads TGTGCCAGCGGATCAGGCCGGGAGAAAAACATTCAGTACTTC. Its protein is CASGSGREKNIQYF. The chain couples TRBV2 to TRBJ2-4, with D tentatively TRBD2 (6 bases). The CDR3 runs 14 residues. The germline gives CDR1 SNHLY, CDR2 FYNNEI. The V end was cut by 8 bases, the J end by 4 bases, with 15 bases between.

The DNA for the CDR3 is TGCGCCAGCAGCTTAAGCGGGGGGGCGTACAATGAGCAGTTCTTC. The encoded protein is CASSLSGGAYNEQFF. V is TRBV5-1 and J is TRBJ2-1, with TRBD2 identical over 10 bases. Germline V gene data show CDR1 as SGHRS and CDR2 as YFSETQ. Trimming removed 2 bases from V and 4 bases from J; junction bases left unmatched: 3. The CDR3 contains 15 residues. The whole variable domain, remainder taken from reference TRBV5-1 and TRBJ2-1, is KAGVTQTPRYLIKTRGQQVTLSCSPISGHRSVSWYQQTPGQGLQFLFEYFSETQRNKGNFPGRFSGRQFSNSRSEMNVSTLELGDSALYLCASSLSGGAYNEQFFGPGTRLTVL.

The V and J genes are TRBV2 and TRBJ2-3; D is perhaps TRBD1 (7 bases). The germline CDR1 and CDR2 sequences are SNHLY and FYNNEI. The CDR3 is 15 amino acids. V lost 2 bases and J lost 7, with 16 bases in between. In DNA, the CDR3 is TGTGCCAGCAGTGAATTCGCCTCAGGGGGGAATACGCAGTATTTT. This encodes CASSEFASGGNTQYF.